The clone carrying this TCR beta chain has a count of ten or more. The antigen is undetermined. The CDR3 consists of 14 residues. Trimming took 3 bases from V and 5 from J; bases not matched to a gene: 9. Looked up from germline, CDR1 is SQVTM and CDR2 is ANQGSEA. Naive CD8 sequencing libraries were generated from around 18,000 to 910,000 sorted cells, with 10%, 30% or 50% RNA as input. Naive CD8 T cell sorting was performed on the CD8+CD4-CCR7+CD45RA+ phenotype. Bulk TCR libraries were made with methods that had been previously described and with listed TCR primers. TCRdb reprocessed the PCR reads with MiXCR, giving one entry per CDR3 protein. Of fewer than 100,000 distinct CDR3 sequences listed, around 20% are singletons. This entry belongs to a study of molecular identifiers for immune sequencing clone quantification. General study findings and limits: Because of identical TCR molecules sharing a barcode, sizes of highly expanded clones could be underestimated.

The TCR sequence derives from a human donor in good health. Some libraries in this study had Jurkat cell RNA spiked in. V is TRBV29-1 and J is TRBJ2-5, with 7 bases matching TRBD1. The sample was naive CD8+ T cells from blood, with Jurkat cell RNA spiked in. Regarding subset: FACS-sorted CD8+CD4-CCR7+CD45RA+ naive T cells. CDR3 sequence (DNA): TGCAGCGTTGATGGGACAGTTGACGGTGAGACCCAGTACTTC. Protein sequence: CSVDGTVDGETQYF.